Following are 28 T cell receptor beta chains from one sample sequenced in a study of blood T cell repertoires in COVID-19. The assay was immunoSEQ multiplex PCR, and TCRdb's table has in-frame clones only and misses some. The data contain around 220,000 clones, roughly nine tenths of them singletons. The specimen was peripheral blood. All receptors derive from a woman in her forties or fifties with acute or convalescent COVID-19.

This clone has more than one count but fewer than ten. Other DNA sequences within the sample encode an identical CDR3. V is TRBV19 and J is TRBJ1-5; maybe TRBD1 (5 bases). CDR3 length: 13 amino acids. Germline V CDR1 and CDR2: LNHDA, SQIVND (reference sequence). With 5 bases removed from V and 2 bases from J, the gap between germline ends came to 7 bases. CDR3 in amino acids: CASSSRGNQPQHF. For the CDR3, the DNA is TGTGCCAGTAGTTCCAGGGGCAATCAGCCCCAGCATTTT. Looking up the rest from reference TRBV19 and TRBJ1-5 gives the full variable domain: DGGITQSPKYLFRKEGQNVTLSCEQNLNHDAMYWYRQDPGQGLRLIYYSQIVNDFQKGDIAEGYSVSREKKESFPLTVTSAQKNPTAFYLCASSSRGNQPQHFGDGTRLSIL.

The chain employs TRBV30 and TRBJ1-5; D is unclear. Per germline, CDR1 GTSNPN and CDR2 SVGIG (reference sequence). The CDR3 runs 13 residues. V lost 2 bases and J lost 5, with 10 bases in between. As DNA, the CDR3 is TGTGCCTGGAGTCTCCACTCGGATCAGCCCCAGCATTTT. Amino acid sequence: CAWSLHSDQPQHF.

The CDR3 DNA is TGTGCCAGCATAACGGGACAGACCATGAACACTGAAGCTTTCTTT. Residues: CASITGQTMNTEAFF. The chain is built from TRBV6-1 and TRBJ1-1, with 7 bases aligning to TRBD1. This CDR3 is 15 amino acids long. Germline CDR1 and CDR2: MNHNS and SASEGT. J lost 0 bases, V lost 7 bases, and 8 bases had no gene match.

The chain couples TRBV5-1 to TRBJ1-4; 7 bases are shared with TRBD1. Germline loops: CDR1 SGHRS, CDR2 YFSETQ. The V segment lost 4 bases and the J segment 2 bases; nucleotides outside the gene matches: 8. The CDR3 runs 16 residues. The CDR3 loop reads CASSIDGGQTNEKLFF. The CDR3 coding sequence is TGCGCCAGCAGCATCGATGGGGGACAGACTAATGAAAAACTGTTTTTT.

DNA for the CDR3: TGCAGCGTTGAAGGGGGAGGTACCGGGGAGCTGTTTTTT. Protein product: CSVEGGGTGELFF. The V and J genes are TRBV29-1 and TRBJ2-2; D might be TRBD2 (6 bases). V dropped 1 base and J dropped 5 bases, with 8 bases sitting between them. This CDR3 comprises 13 residues. Germline assignment: CDR1 SQVTM and CDR2 ANQGSEA.

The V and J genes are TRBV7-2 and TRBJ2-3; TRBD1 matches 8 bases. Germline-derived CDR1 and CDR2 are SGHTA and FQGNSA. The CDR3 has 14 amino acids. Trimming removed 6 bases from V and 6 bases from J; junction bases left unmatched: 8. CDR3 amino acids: CASSLNTGGDTQYF. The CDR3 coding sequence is TGTGCCAGCAGTTTGAATACAGGGGGGGATACGCAGTATTTT.

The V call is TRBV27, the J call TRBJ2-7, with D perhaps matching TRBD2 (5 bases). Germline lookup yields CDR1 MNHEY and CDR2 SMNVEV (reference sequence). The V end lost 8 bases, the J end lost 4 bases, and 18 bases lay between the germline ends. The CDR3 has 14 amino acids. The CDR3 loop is CASSLSGAGYEQYF. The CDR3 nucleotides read TGTGCCAGCTCCCTGAGCGGAGCTGGGTACGAGCAGTACTTC.

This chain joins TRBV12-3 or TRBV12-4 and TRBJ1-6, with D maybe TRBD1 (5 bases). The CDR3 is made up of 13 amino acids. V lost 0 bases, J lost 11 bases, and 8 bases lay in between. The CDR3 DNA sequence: TGTGCCAGCAGTTTAGCGGGGACTACACCCCTCCACTTT. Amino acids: CASSLAGTTPLHF.

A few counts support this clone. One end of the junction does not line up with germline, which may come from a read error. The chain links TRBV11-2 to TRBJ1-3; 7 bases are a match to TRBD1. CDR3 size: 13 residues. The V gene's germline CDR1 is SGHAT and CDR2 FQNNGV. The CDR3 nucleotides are TGTGCCAGCAGCGCCAGACAGGGAAGCACCATATATTTT. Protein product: CASSARQGSTIYF.

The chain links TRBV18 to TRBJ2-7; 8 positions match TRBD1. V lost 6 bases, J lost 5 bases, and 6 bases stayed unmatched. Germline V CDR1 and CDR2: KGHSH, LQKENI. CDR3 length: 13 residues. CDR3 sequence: CASSLLDRDEQYF. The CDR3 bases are TGTGCCAGCTCGCTCTTGGACAGGGACGAGCAGTACTTC.

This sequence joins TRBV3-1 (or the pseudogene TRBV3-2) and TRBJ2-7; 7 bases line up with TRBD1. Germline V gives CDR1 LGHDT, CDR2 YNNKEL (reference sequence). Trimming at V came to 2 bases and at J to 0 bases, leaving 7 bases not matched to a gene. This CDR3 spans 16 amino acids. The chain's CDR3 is CASSQNPDRSSYEQYF. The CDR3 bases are TGTGCCAGCAGCCAAAATCCGGACAGGAGCTCCTACGAGCAGTACTTC.

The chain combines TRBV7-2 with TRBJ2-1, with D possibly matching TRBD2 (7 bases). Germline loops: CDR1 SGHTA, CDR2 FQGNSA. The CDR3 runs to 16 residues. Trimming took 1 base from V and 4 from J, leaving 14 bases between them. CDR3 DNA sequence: TGTGCCAGCAGCTTAGTGGCGGGGGCGCCTTACAATGAGCAGTTCTTC. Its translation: CASSLVAGAPYNEQFF.

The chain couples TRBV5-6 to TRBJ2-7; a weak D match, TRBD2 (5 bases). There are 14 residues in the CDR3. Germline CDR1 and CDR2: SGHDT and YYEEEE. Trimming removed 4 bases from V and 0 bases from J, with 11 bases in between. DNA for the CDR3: TGTGCCAGCAGCGGTGGACTGTCCTCCTACGAGCAGTACTTC. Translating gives CASSGGLSSYEQYF. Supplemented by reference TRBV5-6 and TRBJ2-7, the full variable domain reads DAGVTQSPTHLIKTRGQQVTLRCSPKSGHDTVSWYQQALGQGPQFIFQYYEEEERQRGNFPDRFSGHQFPNYSSELNVNALLLGDSALYLCASSGGLSSYEQYFGPGTRLTVT.

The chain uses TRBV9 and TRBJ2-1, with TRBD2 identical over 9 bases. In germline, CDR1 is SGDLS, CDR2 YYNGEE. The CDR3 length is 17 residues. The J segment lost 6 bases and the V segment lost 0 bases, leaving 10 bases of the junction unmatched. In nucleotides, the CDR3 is TGTGCCAGCAGCGTAGGAGGTAGCGGGGGCTTGGGCAATGAGCAGTTCTTC. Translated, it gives CASSVGGSGGLGNEQFF.

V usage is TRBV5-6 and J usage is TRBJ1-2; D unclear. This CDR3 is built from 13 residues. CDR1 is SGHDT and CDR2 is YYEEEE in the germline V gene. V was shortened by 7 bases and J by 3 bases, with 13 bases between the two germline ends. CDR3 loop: CASYRTGDYGYTF. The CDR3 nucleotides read TGTGCCAGCTACCGCACGGGAGACTATGGCTACACCTTC.

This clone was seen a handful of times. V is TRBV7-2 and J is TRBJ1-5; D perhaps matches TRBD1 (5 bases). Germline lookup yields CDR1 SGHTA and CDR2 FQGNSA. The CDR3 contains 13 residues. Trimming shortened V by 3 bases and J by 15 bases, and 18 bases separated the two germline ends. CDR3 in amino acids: CASSLGPVTVRHF. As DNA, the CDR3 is TGTGCCAGCAGCTTGGGGCCGGTGACCGTCCGGCATTTT.

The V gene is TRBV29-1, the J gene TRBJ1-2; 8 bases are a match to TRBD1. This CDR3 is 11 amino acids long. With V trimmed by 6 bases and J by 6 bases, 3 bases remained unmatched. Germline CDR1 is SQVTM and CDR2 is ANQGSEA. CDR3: CSVGQDDGYTF. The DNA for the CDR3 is TGCAGCGTGGGACAGGATGATGGCTACACCTTC.

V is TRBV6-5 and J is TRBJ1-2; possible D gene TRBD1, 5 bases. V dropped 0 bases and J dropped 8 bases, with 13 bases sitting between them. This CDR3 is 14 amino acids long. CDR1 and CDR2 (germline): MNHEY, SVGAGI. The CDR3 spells CASSYSTAPKGYTF. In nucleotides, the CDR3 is TGTGCCAGCAGTTACTCGACAGCACCTAAGGGCTACACCTTC.

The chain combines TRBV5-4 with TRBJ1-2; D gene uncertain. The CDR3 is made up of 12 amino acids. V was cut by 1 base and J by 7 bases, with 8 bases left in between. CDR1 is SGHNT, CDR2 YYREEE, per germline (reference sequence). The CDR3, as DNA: TGTGCCAGCAGCTTGACGGGGTCTGGCTACACCTTC. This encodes CASSLTGSGYTF.

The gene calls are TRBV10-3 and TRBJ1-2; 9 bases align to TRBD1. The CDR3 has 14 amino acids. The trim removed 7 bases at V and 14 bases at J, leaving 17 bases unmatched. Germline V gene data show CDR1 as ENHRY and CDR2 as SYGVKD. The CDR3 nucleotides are TGTGCCATCATGCCTTCGGACCGGGACAGGGTTTATACCTTC. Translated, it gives CAIMPSDRDRVYTF.

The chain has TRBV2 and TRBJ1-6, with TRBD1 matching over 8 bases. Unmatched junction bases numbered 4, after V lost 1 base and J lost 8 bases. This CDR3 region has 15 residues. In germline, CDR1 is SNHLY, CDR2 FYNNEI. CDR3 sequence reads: CASSEGQGLDSPLHF. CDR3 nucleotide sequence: TGTGCCAGCAGTGAAGGACAGGGGCTGGATTCACCCCTCCACTTT. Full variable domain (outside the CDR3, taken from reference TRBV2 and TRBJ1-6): EPEVTQTPSHQVTQMGQEVILRCVPISNHLYFYWYRQILGQKVEFLVSFYNNEISEKSEIFDDQFSVERPDGSNFTLKIRSTKLEDSAMYFCASSEGQGLDSPLHFGNGTRLTVT.

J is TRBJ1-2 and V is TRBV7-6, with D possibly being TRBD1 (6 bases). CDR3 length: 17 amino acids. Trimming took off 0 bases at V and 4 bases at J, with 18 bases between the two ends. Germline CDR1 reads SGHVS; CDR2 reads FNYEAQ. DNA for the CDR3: TGTGCCAGCAGCTTAGCCTGGACAGTCCGCTCACTCTATGGCTACACCTTC. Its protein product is CASSLAWTVRSLYGYTF.

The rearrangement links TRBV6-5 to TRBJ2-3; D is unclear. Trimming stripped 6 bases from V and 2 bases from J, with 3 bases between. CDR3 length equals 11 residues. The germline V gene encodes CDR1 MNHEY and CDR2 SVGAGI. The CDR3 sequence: CASSHTDTQYF. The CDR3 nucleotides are TGTGCCAGCAGCCACACAGATACGCAGTATTTT.

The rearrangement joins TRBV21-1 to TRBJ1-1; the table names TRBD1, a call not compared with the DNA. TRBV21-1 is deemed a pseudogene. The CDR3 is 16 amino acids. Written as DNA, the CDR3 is TGTGCCAGCAGCAAGGAACAGGGGGCCCTGAACACTGAAGCTTTCTTT. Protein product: CASSKEQGALNTEAFF.

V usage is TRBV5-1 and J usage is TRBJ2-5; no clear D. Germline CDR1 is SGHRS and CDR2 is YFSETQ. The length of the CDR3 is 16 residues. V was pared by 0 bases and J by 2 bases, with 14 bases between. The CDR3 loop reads CASSLDQAAPQETQYF. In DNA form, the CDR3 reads TGCGCCAGCAGCTTGGACCAGGCTGCCCCACAAGAGACCCAGTACTTC.

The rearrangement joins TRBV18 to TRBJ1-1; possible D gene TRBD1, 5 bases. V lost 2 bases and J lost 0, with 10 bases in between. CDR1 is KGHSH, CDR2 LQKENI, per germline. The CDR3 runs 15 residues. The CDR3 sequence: CASSPTTDMNTEAFF. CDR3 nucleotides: TGTGCCAGCTCACCAACGACGGACATGAACACTGAAGCTTTCTTT.

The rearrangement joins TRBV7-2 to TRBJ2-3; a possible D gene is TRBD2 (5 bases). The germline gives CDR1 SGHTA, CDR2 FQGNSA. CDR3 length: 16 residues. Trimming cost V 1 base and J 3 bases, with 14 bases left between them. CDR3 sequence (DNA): TGTGCCAGCAGCTTAGGTGACTATGTACGGACAGATACGCAGTATTTT. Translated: CASSLGDYVRTDTQYF.

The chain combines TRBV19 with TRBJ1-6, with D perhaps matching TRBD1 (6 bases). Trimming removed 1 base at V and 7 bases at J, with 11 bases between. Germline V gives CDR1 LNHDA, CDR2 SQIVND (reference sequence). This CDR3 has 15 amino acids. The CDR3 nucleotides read TGTGCCAGTAGTATAGGGCCAGGGGCGAATTCACCCCTCCACTTT. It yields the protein CASSIGPGANSPLHF.